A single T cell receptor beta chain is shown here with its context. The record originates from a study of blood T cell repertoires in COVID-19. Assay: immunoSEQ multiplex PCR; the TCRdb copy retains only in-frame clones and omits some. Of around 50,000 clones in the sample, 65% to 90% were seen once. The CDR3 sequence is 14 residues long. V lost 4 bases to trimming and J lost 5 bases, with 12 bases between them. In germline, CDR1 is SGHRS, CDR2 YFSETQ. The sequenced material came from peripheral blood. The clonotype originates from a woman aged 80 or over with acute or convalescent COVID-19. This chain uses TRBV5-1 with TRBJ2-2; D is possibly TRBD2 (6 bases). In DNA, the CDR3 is TGCGCCAGCAGCCAAGGGACTGTTACCGGGGAGCTGTTTTTT. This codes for CASSQGTVTGELFF.